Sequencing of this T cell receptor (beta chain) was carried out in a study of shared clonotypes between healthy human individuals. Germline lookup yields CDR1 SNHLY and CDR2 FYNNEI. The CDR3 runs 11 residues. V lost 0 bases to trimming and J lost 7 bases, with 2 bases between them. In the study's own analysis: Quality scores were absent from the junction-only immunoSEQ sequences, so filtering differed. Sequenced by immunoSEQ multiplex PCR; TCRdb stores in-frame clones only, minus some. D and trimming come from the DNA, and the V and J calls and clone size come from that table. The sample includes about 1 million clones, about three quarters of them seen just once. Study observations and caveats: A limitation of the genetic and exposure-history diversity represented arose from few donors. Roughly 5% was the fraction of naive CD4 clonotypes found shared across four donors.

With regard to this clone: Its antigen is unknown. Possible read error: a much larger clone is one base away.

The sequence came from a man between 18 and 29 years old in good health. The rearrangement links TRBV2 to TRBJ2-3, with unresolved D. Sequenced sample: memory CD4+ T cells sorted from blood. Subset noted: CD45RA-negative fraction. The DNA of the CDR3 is TGTGCCAGCAGTGAAGCTTATACGCAGTATTTT. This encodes CASSEAYTQYF.